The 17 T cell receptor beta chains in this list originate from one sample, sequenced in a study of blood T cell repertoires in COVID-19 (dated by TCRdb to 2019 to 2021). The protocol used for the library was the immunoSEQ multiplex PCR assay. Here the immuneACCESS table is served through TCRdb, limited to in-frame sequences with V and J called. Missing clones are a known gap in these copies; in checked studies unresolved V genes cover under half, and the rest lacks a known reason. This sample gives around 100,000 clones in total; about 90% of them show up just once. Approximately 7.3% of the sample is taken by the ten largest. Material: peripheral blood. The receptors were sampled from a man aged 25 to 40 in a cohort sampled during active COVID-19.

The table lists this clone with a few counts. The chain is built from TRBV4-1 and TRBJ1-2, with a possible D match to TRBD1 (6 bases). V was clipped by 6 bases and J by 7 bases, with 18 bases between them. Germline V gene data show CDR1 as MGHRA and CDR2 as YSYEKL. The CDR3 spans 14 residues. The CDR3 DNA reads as TGCGCCAGCAGTTCCCCTAAACAGGGTCCTGGCTACACCTTC. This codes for CASSSPKQGPGYTF.

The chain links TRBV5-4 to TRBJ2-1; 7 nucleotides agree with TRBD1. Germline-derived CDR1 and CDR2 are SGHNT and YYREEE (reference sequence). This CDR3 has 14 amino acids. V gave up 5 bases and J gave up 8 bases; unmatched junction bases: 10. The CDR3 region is CASRPAGGIHEQFF. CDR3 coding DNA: TGTGCCAGCAGGCCGGCAGGGGGTATCCATGAGCAGTTCTTC. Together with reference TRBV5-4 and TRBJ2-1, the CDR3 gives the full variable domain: ETGVTQSPTHLIKTRGQQVTLRCSSQSGHNTVSWYQQALGQGPQFIFQYYREEENGRGNFPPRFSGLQFPNYSSELNVNALELDDSALYLCASRPAGGIHEQFFGPGTRLTVL.

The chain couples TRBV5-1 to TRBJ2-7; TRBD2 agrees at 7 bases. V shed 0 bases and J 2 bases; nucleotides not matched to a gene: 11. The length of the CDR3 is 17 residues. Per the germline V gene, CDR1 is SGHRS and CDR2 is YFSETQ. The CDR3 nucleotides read TGCGCCAGCAGCTTGGCATATGGAGCGGGAAAAGCCTACGAGCAGTACTTC. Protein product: CASSLAYGAGKAYEQYF.

CDR3 protein: CASSVGNRVNSPLHF. CDR3 nucleotides: TGTGCCAGCAGCGTAGGGAACAGGGTCAATTCACCCCTCCACTTT. The gene calls are TRBV9 and TRBJ1-6, with D possibly matching TRBD1 (6 bases). V was cut by 0 bases and J by 7 bases, with 11 bases left in between. This CDR3 region has 15 residues. CDR1 is SGDLS, CDR2 YYNGEE, per germline.

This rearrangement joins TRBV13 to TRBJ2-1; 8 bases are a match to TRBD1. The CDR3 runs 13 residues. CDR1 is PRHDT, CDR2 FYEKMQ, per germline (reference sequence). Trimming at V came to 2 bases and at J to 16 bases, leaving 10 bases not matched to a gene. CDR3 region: CASSLTRTGSVFF. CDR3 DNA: TGTGCCAGCAGCTTAACCCGGACAGGGAGCGTTTTCTTC.

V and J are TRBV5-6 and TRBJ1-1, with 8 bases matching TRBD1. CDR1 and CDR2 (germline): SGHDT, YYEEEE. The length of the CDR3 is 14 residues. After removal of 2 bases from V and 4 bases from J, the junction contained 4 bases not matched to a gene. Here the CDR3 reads CASSFRTGRTEAFF. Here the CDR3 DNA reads TGTGCCAGCAGCTTCAGGACAGGGCGCACTGAAGCTTTCTTT. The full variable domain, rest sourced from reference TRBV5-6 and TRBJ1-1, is DAGVTQSPTHLIKTRGQQVTLRCSPKSGHDTVSWYQQALGQGPQFIFQYYEEEERQRGNFPDRFSGHQFPNYSSELNVNALLLGDSALYLCASSFRTGRTEAFFGQGTRLTVV.

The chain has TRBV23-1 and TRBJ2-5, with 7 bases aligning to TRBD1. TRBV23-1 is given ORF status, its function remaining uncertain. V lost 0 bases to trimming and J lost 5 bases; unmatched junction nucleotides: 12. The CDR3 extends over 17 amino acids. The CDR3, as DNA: TGCGCCAGCAGTCAATCACCCCGAGACAGGGCGGAGGAGACCCAGTACTTC. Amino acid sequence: CASSQSPRDRAEETQYF.

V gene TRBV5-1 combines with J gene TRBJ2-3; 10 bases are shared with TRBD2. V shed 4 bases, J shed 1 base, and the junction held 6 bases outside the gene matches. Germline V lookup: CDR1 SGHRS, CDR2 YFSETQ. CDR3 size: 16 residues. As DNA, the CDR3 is TGCGCCAGCAGCGCGAGGCTAGCGGGGGGCACAGATACGCAGTATTTT. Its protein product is CASSARLAGGTDTQYF.

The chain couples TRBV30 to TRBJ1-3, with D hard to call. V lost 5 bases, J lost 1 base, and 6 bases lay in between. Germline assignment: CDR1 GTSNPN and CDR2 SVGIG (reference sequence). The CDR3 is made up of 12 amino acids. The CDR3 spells CAWGQSGNTIYF. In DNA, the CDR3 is TGTGCCTGGGGGCAGTCTGGAAACACCATATATTTT.

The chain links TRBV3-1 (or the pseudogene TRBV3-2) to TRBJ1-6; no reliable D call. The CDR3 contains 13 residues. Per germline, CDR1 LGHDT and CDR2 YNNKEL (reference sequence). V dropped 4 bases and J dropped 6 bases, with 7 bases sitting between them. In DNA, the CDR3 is TGTGCCAGCAGCCCAAACAGTAATTCACCCCTCCACTTT. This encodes CASSPNSNSPLHF.

The CDR3 nucleotides are TGTGCCATCAGTCATCAAAACAGGGGGTCCGATCAGCCCCAGCATTTT. It encodes CAISHQNRGSDQPQHF. The gene calls are TRBV10-3 and TRBJ1-5; 8 bases match TRBD1. Germline-derived CDR1 and CDR2 are ENHRY and SYGVKD. V shed 5 bases and J 5 bases; nucleotides not matched to a gene: 11. The CDR3 is 16 residues long.

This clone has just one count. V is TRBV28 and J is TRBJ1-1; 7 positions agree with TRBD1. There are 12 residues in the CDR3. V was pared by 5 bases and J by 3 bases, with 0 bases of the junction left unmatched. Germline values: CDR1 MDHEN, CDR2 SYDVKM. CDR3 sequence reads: CASSTGDTEAFF. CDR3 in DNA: TGTGCCAGCAGTACAGGGGACACTGAAGCTTTCTTT.

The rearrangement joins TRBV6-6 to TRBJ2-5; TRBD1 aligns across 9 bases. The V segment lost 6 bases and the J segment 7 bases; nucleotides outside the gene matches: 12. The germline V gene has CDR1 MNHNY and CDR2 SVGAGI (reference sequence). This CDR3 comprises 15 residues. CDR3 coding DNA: TGTGCCAGCAGAACGACAGGGGGATGGGTGGGGACCCAGTACTTC. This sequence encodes CASRTTGGWVGTQYF.

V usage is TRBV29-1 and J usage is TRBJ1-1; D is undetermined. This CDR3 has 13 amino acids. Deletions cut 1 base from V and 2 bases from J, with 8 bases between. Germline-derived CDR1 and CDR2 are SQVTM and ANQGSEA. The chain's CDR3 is CSVEGQVNTEAFF. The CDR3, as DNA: TGCAGCGTTGAAGGGCAGGTAAACACTGAAGCTTTCTTT.

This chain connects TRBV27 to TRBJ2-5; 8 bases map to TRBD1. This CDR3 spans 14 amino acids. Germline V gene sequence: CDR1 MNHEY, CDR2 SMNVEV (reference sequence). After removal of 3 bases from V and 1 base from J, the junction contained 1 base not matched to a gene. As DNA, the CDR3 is TGTGCCAGCAGTTTGGACAGGGCCCAAGAGACCCAGTACTTC. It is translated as CASSLDRAQETQYF.

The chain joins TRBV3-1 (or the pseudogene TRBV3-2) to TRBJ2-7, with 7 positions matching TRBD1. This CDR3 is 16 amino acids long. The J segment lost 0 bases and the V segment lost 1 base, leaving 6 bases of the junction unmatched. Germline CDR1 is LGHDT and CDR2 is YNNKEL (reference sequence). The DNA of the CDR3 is TGTGCCAGCAGCCAAGCACCGGGGACAGTCTCCTACGAGCAGTACTTC. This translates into CASSQAPGTVSYEQYF.

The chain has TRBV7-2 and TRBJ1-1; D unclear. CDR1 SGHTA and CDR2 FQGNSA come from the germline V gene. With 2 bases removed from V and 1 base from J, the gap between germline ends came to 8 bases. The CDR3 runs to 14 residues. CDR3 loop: CASSLQPGNTEAFF. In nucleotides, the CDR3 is TGTGCCAGCAGCTTACAACCAGGGAACACTGAAGCTTTCTTT.